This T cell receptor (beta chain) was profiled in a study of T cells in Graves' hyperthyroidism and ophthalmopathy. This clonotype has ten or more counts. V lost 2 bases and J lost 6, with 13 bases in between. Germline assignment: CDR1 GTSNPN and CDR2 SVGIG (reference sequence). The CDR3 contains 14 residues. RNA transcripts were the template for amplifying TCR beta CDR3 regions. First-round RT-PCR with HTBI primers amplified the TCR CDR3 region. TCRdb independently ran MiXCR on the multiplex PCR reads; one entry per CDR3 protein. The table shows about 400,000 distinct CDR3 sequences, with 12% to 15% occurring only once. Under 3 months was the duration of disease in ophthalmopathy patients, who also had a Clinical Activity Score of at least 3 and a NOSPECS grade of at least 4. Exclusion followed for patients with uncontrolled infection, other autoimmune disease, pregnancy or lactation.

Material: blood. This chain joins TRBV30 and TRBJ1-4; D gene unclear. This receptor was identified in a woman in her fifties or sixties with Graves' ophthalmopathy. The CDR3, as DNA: TGTGCCTGGAGTAATACAGAAGGCGATGAAAAACTGTTTTTT. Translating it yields CAWSNTEGDEKLFF.